Each of the 4 T cell receptor beta chains below was sequenced from the same sample in a study of T-cell memory formation after mild COVID-19. In TCRdb, the 5' RACE reads were re-called with MiXCR into one record per CDR3 protein. The data hold approximately 300,000 distinct CDR3 sequences, with approximately 19% observed a single time. The sample consisted of PBMCs or a T cell subset sorted from them (not recorded which). The receptors shown here come from a man aged 18-30 years who had mild COVID-19 (a few samples of this study predate the infection). Cell type and time point are not known.

In its sample, this clonotype was seen a few times. This sequence joins TRBV7-2 and TRBJ2-7; D possibly corresponds to TRBD1 (6 bases). The CDR3 contains 13 residues. Germline CDR1 is SGHTA and CDR2 is FQGNSA. Trimming pared 5 bases from V and 2 bases from J, leaving 10 bases between. The chain's CDR3 is CASSVDSTYEQYF. The CDR3 DNA follows: TGTGCCAGCAGCGTGGACAGTACCTACGAGCAGTACTTC.

This chain links TRBV5-1 with TRBJ2-5; either TRBD1 or TRBD2 may fit D (6 bases each). Germline values: CDR1 SGHRS, CDR2 YFSETQ. V dropped 4 bases and J dropped 4 bases, with 17 bases sitting between them. The CDR3 totals 15 residues. This chain's CDR3 is CASSQRLQGGETQYF. Written as DNA, the CDR3 is TGCGCCAGCAGCCAGCGATTACAGGGAGGAGAGACCCAGTACTTC.

This chain links TRBV5-5 with TRBJ2-5; 8 bases match TRBD1. The V and J ends lost 3 bases and 4 bases, in that order; junction bases with no gene match: 11. The CDR3 spans 16 residues. The germline CDR1 and CDR2 sequences are SGHKS and YYEKEE (reference sequence). For the CDR3, the DNA is TGTGCCAGCAGCTACGGACAGGGAGGAAAAGGAGAGACCCAGTACTTC. Amino acids: CASSYGQGGKGETQYF.

In its sample, this clonotype was seen a few times. This chain links TRBV20-1 with TRBJ2-3; 12 nucleotides align to TRBD2. Germline loops: CDR1 DFQATT, CDR2 SNEGSKA (reference sequence). CDR3 length: 17 residues. Trimming took 3 bases from V and 0 from J; bases not matched to a gene: 7. As DNA, the CDR3 is TGCAGTGCTAGCCGGACTAGCGGGATATCTAGCACAGATACGCAGTATTTT. It specifies CSASRTSGISSTDTQYF.